Listed below are T cell receptor beta chains from one sample, sequenced in a study of blood T cell repertoires in COVID-19. Produced via immunoSEQ multiplex PCR; TCRdb's table is partial and in-frame only. This table holds around 150,000 clones, approximately 92% found once. The sequenced sample was peripheral blood. These receptors were taken from a woman aged 55-70 years with active COVID-19. The CDR3 runs from the conserved cysteine through the conserved F or W. D genes are given only for firm matches. The listing skips clone size in some rows; elsewhere it reads once, few, many or a size class.

clone_size,d_call,j_call,v_call,cdr3_aa,cdr3_nt
.,TRBD2,TRBJ2-1,TRBV9,CASSVGTSGSSRYNEQFF,TGTGCCAGCAGCGTGGGGACTAGCGGGAGTTCGCGGTACAATGAGCAGTTCTTC
.,TRBD1,TRBJ2-1,TRBV3-1/TRBV3-2,CASSPISLTGSSYNEQFF,TGTGCCAGCAGCCCCATTAGCCTGACAGGGAGCTCCTACAATGAGCAGTTCTTC
.,.,TRBJ2-2,TRBV9,CASSVVASTGELFF,TGTGCCAGCAGCGTAGTTGCGTCCACCGGGGAGCTGTTTTTT
.,.,TRBJ1-4,TRBV23-1,CASSQSPPTGHRGRSNEKLFF,TGCGCCAGCAGTCAATCCCCGCCGACAGGACATAGGGGCCGATCTAATGAAAAACTGTTTTTT
few,.,TRBJ2-7,TRBV6-6,CASSGGLITTYEQYF,TGTGCCAGCAGTGGGGGACTTATCACGACCTACGAGCAGTACTTC
.,.,TRBJ1-2,TRBV28,CASSEQAPKLGYTF,TGTGCCAGCAGCGAACAGGCCCCTAAGTTGGGCTACACCTTC
.,.,TRBJ1-2,TRBV19,CASSAPGHQGYGYTF,TGTGCCAGTAGTGCCCCGGGACATCAGGGCTATGGCTACACCTTC
.,.,TRBJ2-7,TRBV6-5,CASTIGVPNEQYF,TGTGCCAGCACCATTGGAGTCCCGAACGAGCAGTACTTC
.,TRBD2,TRBJ2-7,TRBV7-2,CASSLGSGRTIYEQYF,TGTGCCAGCAGCTTAGGGAGCGGGAGGACGATTTACGAGCAGTACTTC
.,TRBD2,TRBJ2-3,TRBV18,CASSPKGLAGTQYF,TGTGCCAGCTCACCAAAGGGACTAGCCGGCACGCAGTATTTT
.,.,TRBJ2-7,TRBV7-6,CASSYRQSYEQYF,TGTGCCAGCAGCTATAGACAGTCCTACGAGCAGTACTTC
.,.,TRBJ2-7,TRBV28,CASSQTRWQGSYEQYF,TGTGCCAGCAGCCAAACGCGTTGGCAGGGATCCTACGAGCAGTACTTC
.,.,TRBJ1-2,TRBV7-2,CASSLNSPSYGYTF,TGTGCCAGCAGCTTAAATTCCCCCAGCTATGGCTACACCTTC
.,.,TRBJ1-4,TRBV2,CASSDGGYEKLFF,TGTGCCAGCAGTGACGGGGGGTACGAAAAACTGTTTTTT
.,.,TRBJ2-3,TRBV30,CAWDFTDTQYF,TGTGCCTGGGACTTCACAGATACGCAGTATTTT
.,TRBD2,TRBJ2-1,TRBV28,CASSASTGGRPREQFF,TGTGCCAGCAGCGCTAGCACGGGGGGGAGGCCTCGTGAGCAGTTCTTC
once,.,TRBJ1-3,TRBV3-1/TRBV3-2,CASSPRASGNTIYF,TGTGCCAGCAGCCCGCGCGCCTCTGGAAACACCATATATTTT
.,TRBD1,TRBJ1-5,TRBV7-2,CASSLTQGFNQPQHF,TGTGCCAGCAGCTTGACACAGGGGTTCAATCAGCCCCAGCATTTT
.,TRBD1,TRBJ1-1,TRBV27,CASSDHRGLAEAFF,TGTGCCAGCAGCGATCACAGGGGGCTGGCTGAAGCTTTCTTT
few,TRBD2,TRBJ2-1,TRBV2,CASTAEWLAGGEQFF,TGTGCCAGCACAGCCGAGTGGCTAGCGGGAGGTGAGCAGTTCTTC
.,.,TRBJ2-2,TRBV6-6,CASSTAGELFF,TGTGCCAGCAGTACTGCCGGGGAGCTGTTTTTT
.,.,TRBJ2-1,TRBV9,CASSVEPTVRPGNEQFF,TGTGCCAGCAGCGTAGAACCCACTGTTCGGCCAGGCAATGAGCAGTTCTTC
.,TRBD2,TRBJ2-3,TRBV27,CASTPYSGRPDTQYF,TGTGCCAGCACTCCTTATAGCGGGAGGCCAGATACGCAGTATTTT
.,TRBD2,TRBJ2-5,TRBV10-3,CAISGEGPGEETQYF,TGTGCCATCAGTGGGGAGGGGCCCGGAGAGGAGACCCAGTACTTC
.,.,TRBJ2-1,TRBV11-2,CASSPYSHNEQFF,TGTGCCAGCAGCCCATACTCCCACAATGAGCAGTTCTTC
.,.,TRBJ2-7,TRBV25-1,CASSESGGRSYEQYF,TGTGCCAGCAGTGAATCGGGCGGGCGGTCCTACGAGCAGTACTTC
.,TRBD2,TRBJ2-7,TRBV3-1/TRBV3-2,CASSQIAGAEKQYF,TGTGCCAGCAGCCAAATAGCGGGAGCCGAGAAGCAGTACTTC
once,.,TRBJ2-7,TRBV6-5,CASSYSGTSPSYEQYF,TGTGCCAGCAGTTACTCGGGGACATCTCCCTCCTACGAGCAGTACTTC
.,TRBD2,TRBJ2-5,TRBV28,CASSFGASGQETQYF,TGTGCCAGCAGTTTCGGTGCTAGCGGGCAAGAGACCCAGTACTTC
.,TRBD2,TRBJ2-3,TRBV27,CASSLPSGLGVDTQYF,TGTGCCAGCAGTTTGCCTAGCGGTTTAGGGGTAGATACGCAGTATTTT
.,TRBD2,TRBJ2-6,TRBV10-3,CAAGGAGANVLTF,TGTGCCGCGGGGGGAGCCGGGGCCAACGTCCTGACTTTC
.,.,TRBJ2-4,TRBV7-9,CAGGPQAKNIQYF,TGTGCAGGAGGGCCTCAAGCCAAAAACATTCAGTACTTC
.,.,TRBJ2-5,TRBV6-5,CASSTSQETQYF,TGTGCCAGCAGTACCAGCCAAGAGACCCAGTACTTC
.,.,TRBJ2-7,TRBV28,CASSSPFWASVPYEQYF,TGTGCCAGCAGTTCCCCGTTTTGGGCTTCCGTACCCTACGAGCAGTACTTC
.,TRBD2,TRBJ2-7,TRBV19,CASSIDGTSGRSYEQYF,TGTGCCAGTAGTATAGATGGGACTAGCGGGAGATCCTACGAGCAGTACTTC
once,TRBD2,TRBJ2-3,TRBV15,CATSRVRGRGTDTQYF,TGTGCCACCAGCAGAGTACGCGGGAGGGGCACAGATACGCAGTATTTT
.,TRBD1,TRBJ2-2,TRBV12-5,CASGLVQGQRNTGELFF,TGTGCTAGTGGTTTGGTCCAGGGACAGAGGAACACCGGGGAGCTGTTTTTT
.,TRBD1,TRBJ1-4,TRBV9,CASSPWTGDNEKLFF,TGTGCCAGCAGCCCGTGGACAGGGGATAATGAAAAACTGTTTTTT
.,.,TRBJ1-2,TRBV2,CASSIQGFNYGYTF,TGTGCCAGCAGTATACAGGGTTTTAACTATGGCTACACCTTC
.,.,TRBJ2-2,TRBV12-3/TRBV12-4,CASGRDYTGELFF,TGTGCCAGCGGACGGGACTACACCGGGGAGCTGTTTTTT
.,.,TRBJ1-1,TRBV30,CAGFRGSEAFF,TGTGCCGGCTTCCGGGGTTCTGAAGCTTTCTTT
.,.,TRBJ2-2,TRBV18,CASSERTQPRGGELFF,TGTGCCAGCTCAGAGCGGACTCAACCGCGGGGCGGGGAGCTGTTTTTT
.,TRBD1,TRBJ1-1,TRBV24-1,CATSDRTGAEAFF,TGTGCCACCAGTGATCGGACAGGGGCTGAAGCTTTCTTT